This TCR beta chain was identified during a study of regulatory and conventional T cells in RAG deficiency. General study findings and limits: Omenn patients showed >85% Treg-Tconv overlap and shorter CDR3 lengths.

CDR3 length equals 16 residues. Germline lookup yields CDR1 LNHNV and CDR2 YYDKDF (reference sequence). Trimming left V 6 bases short and J 8 bases short, with 20 bases between. Assay: immunoSEQ multiplex PCR; the TCRdb copy retains only in-frame clones and omits some. The sample records 30,000 to 35,000 clones, just under 90% being singletons. Comment on this clone: Its antigen is not identified.

This same sample was also part of a study on regulatory T cells. That study reports: Amplification used 52 TRBV primers and 13 TRBJ primers.

The source is a human donor in good health. Sequencing was performed on CD8+ T cells sorted from blood. This chain joins TRBV15 and TRBJ1-6, with D perhaps TRBD1 (5 bases). CDR3 in amino acids: CATRGIWGARDSPLHF. The CDR3, as DNA: TGTGCCACCAGGGGAATTTGGGGCGCGCGGGATTCACCCCTCCACTTT.